This passage covers 5 T cell receptor beta chains from one sample sequenced in a study of blood T cells in healthy people across ages. With a J-beta primer mix and a sample-barcoded 5' primer, a second PCR ran about 7 to 11 cycles. TCRdb re-called the 5' RACE reads through MiXCR, storing one row per CDR3 protein. This table holds hundreds of thousands of distinct CDR3 sequences, approximately 50% found once. Sequencing input: blood. These TCRs come from a man aged 55-75 years in good health.

This clonotype was seen many times. This chain links TRBV7-9 with TRBJ2-1; the match to TRBD2 covers 9 bases. CDR3 length equals 18 residues. V trimming: 5 bases; J trimming: 2 bases; junction bases outside the gene matches: 13. CDR1 and CDR2 from the germline V gene are SEHNR and FQNEAQ (reference sequence). Here the CDR3 reads CASSLPSALAGAYNEQFF. DNA of the CDR3: TGTGCCAGCAGCCTCCCGTCCGCTTTAGCGGGGGCCTACAATGAGCAGTTCTTC.

This clonotype was detected only a few times. The chain is built from TRBV6-2 or TRBV6-3 and TRBJ2-1, with D unresolved. The CDR3 is 12 amino acids. The germline V gene has CDR1 MNHEY and CDR2 SVGEGT. V lost 2 bases, J lost 7 bases, and 6 bases lay in between. The CDR3 DNA reads TGTGCCAGCAGTTACGTAGCAAATGAGCAGTTCTTC. This codes for CASSYVANEQFF.

V and J are TRBV7-8 and TRBJ2-5, with D perhaps TRBD2 (6 bases). Germline V gives CDR1 SGHVS, CDR2 FQNEAQ. CDR3 length: 14 residues. V lost 5 bases to trimming and J lost 5 bases, with 15 bases between them. For the CDR3, the DNA is TGTGCCAGCAGCCAGGAGGGTAGCCGGGAGACCCAGTACTTC. This translates into CASSQEGSRETQYF.

The V gene is TRBV20-1, the J gene TRBJ2-7; TRBD1 matches 12 bases. The CDR3 spans 15 residues. V was clipped by 7 bases and J by 2 bases; unmatched bases: 9. The germline V gene encodes CDR1 DFQATT and CDR2 SNEGSKA (reference sequence). The DNA of the CDR3 is TGCAGTGGTTGGGACAGGGGGCGTAGCACCTACGAGCAGTACTTC. Translated, it gives CSGWDRGRSTYEQYF.

This clonotype was found once. V and J are TRBV11-1 and TRBJ2-5, with D unresolved. The J call could be wrong; TRBJ2-7 is a better fit for the DNA end. Germline CDR1 reads SGHAT; CDR2 reads FQDESV (reference sequence). The CDR3 has 15 residues. CDR3 nucleotides: TGTGCCAGCAGCTTAGGAACGGCTCCAAACTACGAGCAGTACTTC. Residues: CASSLGTAPNYEQYF.